These T cell receptor beta chains were read from a single sample in a study of T cells after yellow fever vaccination. Each CDR3 protein gets one entry after TCRdb re-called the 5' RACE reads with MiXCR. The sample comprises 500,000 to 550,000 distinct CDR3 sequences, 21% of which are singletons, and around 17% rests with the top ten. Sequences were derived from PBMCs, sampled more than 20 days after the first yellow fever vaccination. The source is a man in his late teens or twenties who received the YFV17D yellow fever vaccine. The CDR3 runs from the conserved cysteine through the conserved F or W. Each record gives: clone size, J gene, D gene, V gene, CDR3 protein, CDR3 DNA. The D gene is left open where the match is weak. Expanded clones get a size class; other rows say once, few or many, or leave the size out.

>few|TRBJ1-6|-|TRBV4-3
CASSQDVQGTNSPLHF
TGCGCCAGCAGCCAAGATGTGCAGGGGACCAATTCACCCCTCCACTTT
>-|TRBJ1-1|TRBD1|TRBV24-1
CATSDPGTDGNTEAFF
TGTGCCACCAGTGACCCGGGGACAGACGGGAACACTGAAGCTTTCTTT
>-|TRBJ1-2|-|TRBV7-2
CASSLGQGDVYGYTF
TGTGCCAGCAGCTTAGGGCAGGGAGACGTTTATGGCTACACCTTC
>-|TRBJ2-1|-|TRBV12-5
CASAPRRENEQFF
TGTGCTAGTGCCCCCAGGAGGGAAAATGAGCAGTTCTTC
>few|TRBJ2-7|TRBD1|TRBV6-1
CASRTGTSSYEQYF
TGTGCCAGTCGGACAGGCACTAGCTCCTACGAGCAGTACTTC
>-|TRBJ1-4|-|TRBV27
CASSTGQSGKLFF
TGTGCCAGCAGTACTGGACAGTCGGGAAAACTGTTTTTT
>few|TRBJ1-5|-|TRBV12-3/TRBV12-4
CASSLTVPNNQPQHF
TGTGCCAGCAGTTTGACGGTCCCCAACAATCAGCCCCAGCATTTT
>few|TRBJ2-2|-|TRBV20-1
CSARDSTRGELFF
TGCAGTGCTAGAGACAGCACCCGGGGGGAGCTGTTTTTT
>-|TRBJ2-2|-|TRBV4-1
CASSQEQLRILATGELFF
TGCGCCAGCAGCCAAGAACAACTCCGGATTCTGGCCACCGGGGAGCTGTTTTTT
>-|TRBJ2-1|-|TRBV7-9
CASSSKTAGWDEQFF
TGTGCCAGCAGCTCAAAGACGGCAGGGTGGGATGAGCAGTTCTTC
>-|TRBJ2-5|-|TRBV29-1
CSVERPGSQETQYF
TGCAGCGTTGAAAGACCGGGGTCTCAAGAGACCCAGTACTTC
>-|TRBJ2-4|TRBD1|TRBV27
CASSVTGGHSIQYF
TGTGCCAGCAGTGTAACAGGGGGCCATAGCATTCAGTACTTC
>-|TRBJ2-3|TRBD2|TRBV7-3
CASSLTSGGNTDTQYF
TGTGCCAGCAGCTTGACTAGCGGGGGGAATACAGATACGCAGTATTTT
>few|TRBJ1-6|-|TRBV5-1
CASSFWGPNNSPLHF
TGCGCCAGCAGCTTCTGGGGGCCAAATAATTCACCCCTCCACTTT
>-|TRBJ2-5|-|TRBV12-3/TRBV12-4
CASTTGYQETQYF
TGTGCCAGCACGACGGGCTATCAAGAGACCCAGTACTTC
>-|TRBJ2-3|-|TRBV5-1
CASSLVTTASDTQYF
TGCGCCAGCAGCTTGGTTACAACTGCTTCAGATACGCAGTATTTT
>few|TRBJ2-1|TRBD2|TRBV9
CASSVQAGVNNEQFF
TGTGCCAGCAGCGTACAAGCGGGGGTAAACAATGAGCAGTTCTTC
>few|TRBJ2-2|TRBD1|TRBV6-1
CASSRPTGGGYTGELFF
TGTGCCAGCAGCCGCCCGACAGGGGGAGGTTACACCGGGGAGCTGTTTTTT
>-|TRBJ2-7|-|TRBV18
CASSHGGGGYEQYF
TGTGCCAGCTCTCACGGAGGGGGAGGCTACGAGCAGTACTTC
>-|TRBJ1-1|TRBD1|TRBV5-4
CASSSGQGPGQEAFF
TGTGCCAGCAGCTCGGGACAGGGGCCGGGGCAGGAAGCTTTCTTT
>-|TRBJ1-6|TRBD1|TRBV5-6
CASSPRGRISPLHF
TGTGCCAGCAGCCCAAGGGGGCGGATTTCACCCCTCCACTTT
>-|TRBJ2-3|TRBD1|TRBV20-1
CSARMPGTGTPDTQYF
TGCAGTGCTAGAATGCCCGGGACAGGCACCCCAGATACGCAGTATTTT
>-|TRBJ1-1|TRBD1|TRBV15
CATSRRDRASEAFF
TGTGCCACCAGCAGAAGGGACAGGGCCTCTGAAGCTTTCTTT
>-|TRBJ2-3|-|TRBV6-5
CASSYDRGSAGGSTDTQYF
TGTGCCAGCAGTTACGACAGGGGATCCGCGGGGGGGAGCACAGATACGCAGTATTTT
>many|TRBJ1-1|-|TRBV7-9
CASSLVVAEAFF
TGTGCCAGCAGCCTGGTTGTCGCTGAAGCTTTCTTT
>-|TRBJ2-3|TRBD2|TRBV11-2
CASSSAASGGAGTQYF
TGTGCCAGCAGCTCAGCAGCTAGCGGGGGGGCAGGTACGCAGTATTTT